Following are 27 T cell receptor beta chains from one sample sequenced in a study of blood T cell repertoires in COVID-19. Sequenced by immunoSEQ multiplex PCR; TCRdb stores in-frame clones only, minus some. The table has 50,000 to 60,000 clones, roughly 86% seen once. The sequenced sample was peripheral blood. These receptors were taken from a human donor with active COVID-19. The donor label of this sample is uncertain.

V usage is TRBV12-3 or TRBV12-4 and J usage is TRBJ2-7; no definite D call. Trimming stripped 5 bases from V and 3 bases from J, with 8 bases between. The length of the CDR3 is 12 residues. CDR3 loop: CASSPNHYEQYF. The CDR3 DNA sequence: TGTGCCAGCAGTCCTAACCACTACGAGCAGTACTTC.

This sequence joins TRBV5-1 and TRBJ1-1; no definite D call. Germline V lookup: CDR1 SGHRS, CDR2 YFSETQ. The CDR3 loop spans 12 amino acids. The V end was cut by 0 bases, the J end by 10 bases, with 10 bases between. Written as DNA, the CDR3 is TGCGCCAGCAGCTTGGCCGGTGGTTCAGCTTTCTTT. Amino acids: CASSLAGGSAFF.

This chain connects TRBV7-9 to TRBJ2-1, with TRBD2 identical over 11 bases. Germline CDR1 SEHNR, CDR2 FQNEAQ (reference sequence). V lost 5 bases to trimming and J lost 5 bases; unmatched junction nucleotides: 2. The CDR3 has 14 residues. CDR3 bases: TGTGCCAGCAGCCCTAGCGGGGGGAACAATGAGCAGTTCTTC. This sequence encodes CASSPSGGNNEQFF.

This chain's CDR3 is CASSPRQGMDSPLHF. In DNA form, the CDR3 reads TGTGCCAGCTCTCCCCGACAGGGGATGGATTCACCCCTCCACTTT. The chain links TRBV18 to TRBJ1-6; 8 bases line up with TRBD1. The trim removed 6 bases at V and 8 bases at J, leaving 9 bases unmatched. CDR1 and CDR2 (germline): KGHSH, LQKENI. CDR3 size: 15 residues.

The CDR3 loop reads CASSLRQGENVLTF. CDR3 bases: TGTGCCAGTAGTCTCCGACAGGGGGAAAACGTCCTGACTTTC. The chain links TRBV19 to TRBJ2-6, with TRBD1 identical over 9 bases. This CDR3 comprises 14 residues. Trimming took 5 bases from V and 10 from J; bases not matched to a gene: 6. Germline V CDR1 and CDR2: LNHDA, SQIVND (reference sequence).

This clone has a single count. The chain has TRBV18 and TRBJ2-1; TRBD1 matches 7 bases. Trimming removed 4 bases from V and 7 bases from J; junction bases left unmatched: 13. Germline V lookup: CDR1 KGHSH, CDR2 LQKENI. This CDR3 is built from 16 residues. Written as DNA, the CDR3 is TGTGCCAGCTCACGCGAGAGAGGGGGCTATTCGAATGAGCAGTTCTTC. It translates to CASSRERGGYSNEQFF.

The chain joins TRBV6-1 to TRBJ2-3; 8 bases match TRBD2. V lost 0 bases and J lost 5; bases outside the gene matches: 4. This CDR3 comprises 15 residues. CDR1 MNHNS and CDR2 SASEGT come from the germline V gene. CDR3 DNA sequence: TGTGCCAGCAGTGAAGCCCAGCGGGGGAGAGATACGCAGTATTTT. Its translation is CASSEAQRGRDTQYF.

The chain links TRBV2 to TRBJ1-1; D is undetermined. Germline V lookup: CDR1 SNHLY, CDR2 FYNNEI. V lost 4 bases and J 1 base, leaving 10 bases between the germline ends. The CDR3 totals 14 residues. The CDR3 loop is CASSGWEKNTEAFF. The CDR3 region has the DNA TGTGCCAGCAGTGGCTGGGAGAAGAACACTGAAGCTTTCTTT. The entire variable domain, with the rest obtained from reference TRBV2 and TRBJ1-1, is as follows: EPEVTQTPSHQVTQMGQEVILRCVPISNHLYFYWYRQILGQKVEFLVSFYNNEISEKSEIFDDQFSVERPDGSNFTLKIRSTKLEDSAMYFCASSGWEKNTEAFFGQGTRLTVV.

The chain has TRBV3-1 (or the pseudogene TRBV3-2) and TRBJ2-7; TRBD1 matches 10 bases. The germline V gene has CDR1 LGHDT and CDR2 YNNKEL (reference sequence). The CDR3 loop spans 14 amino acids. V lost 3 bases, J lost 6 bases, and 5 bases stayed unmatched. The CDR3 DNA reads as TGTGCCAGCAGCCAGACGGGACAGGGGCTCGAGCAGTACTTC. Translated: CASSQTGQGLEQYF.

The chain recombines TRBV5-8 with TRBJ1-6; no definite D call. Germline-derived CDR1 and CDR2 are SGHTS and YDEGEE. Deletions cut 4 bases from V and 12 bases from J, with 11 bases between. The CDR3 loop spans 12 amino acids. The CDR3 nucleotides are TGTGCCAGCAGCCGTTTCCCGGGACCCCTCCACTTT. Residues: CASSRFPGPLHF.

The J gene is TRBJ2-2, the V gene TRBV4-1, with 10 bases matching TRBD1. J gave up 7 bases and V 5 bases, and 4 bases lay outside the gene matches. CDR1 is MGHRA, CDR2 YSYEKL, per germline. This CDR3 spans 14 amino acids. The CDR3 region is CASSRTGGGGELFF. As DNA, the CDR3 is TGCGCCAGCAGCAGGACAGGGGGGGGCGGGGAGCTGTTTTTT.

The chain couples TRBV5-6 to TRBJ1-2, with a possible D match to TRBD1 (5 bases). This CDR3 is 14 amino acids long. V lost 4 bases to trimming and J lost 8 bases, with 18 bases between them. Per the germline V gene, CDR1 is SGHDT and CDR2 is YYEEEE. The CDR3 here is CASSGTKGVLGYTF. In DNA, the CDR3 is TGTGCCAGCAGCGGGACTAAAGGCGTGCTGGGCTACACCTTC.

The genes are TRBV24-1 and TRBJ2-1; tentative D call: TRBD2 (5 bases). There are 16 residues in the CDR3. The germline CDR1 and CDR2 sequences are KGHDR and SFDVKD. V lost 0 bases, J lost 6 bases, and 14 bases lay in between. CDR3 amino acids: CATSDLSGSPRNEQFF. As DNA, the CDR3 is TGTGCCACCAGTGATTTGAGCGGAAGTCCCCGCAATGAGCAGTTCTTC.

The chain employs TRBV19 and TRBJ2-7; D is possibly TRBD2 (5 bases). This CDR3 region has 14 residues. V lost 3 bases, J lost 3 bases, and 12 bases lay in between. Germline V gene lookup returns CDR1 LNHDA and CDR2 SQIVND (reference sequence). The CDR3 DNA reads TGTGCCAGTAGTATCCCTGGACTCGGCTACGAGCAGTACTTC. Residues: CASSIPGLGYEQYF.

The sample holds one count of this clone. The V gene is TRBV7-9, the J gene TRBJ2-2; TRBD2 matches at 8 bases. This CDR3 is 16 amino acids long. In germline, CDR1 is SEHNR, CDR2 FQNEAQ (reference sequence). The V segment lost 3 bases and the J segment 2 bases; nucleotides outside the gene matches: 5. The CDR3 nucleotides are TGTGCCAGCAGCTTGCGAGCGGGGGACAACACCGGGGAGCTGTTTTTT. Its translation is CASSLRAGDNTGELFF.

Comment on this clone: The junction shows a germline mismatch at one end, possibly a read error. The chain recombines TRBV7-7 with TRBJ2-5, with TRBD2 matching over 7 bases. Germline-derived CDR1 and CDR2 are SSHAT and FNYEAQ (reference sequence). The CDR3 loop spans 14 amino acids. The CDR3 DNA reads TGTGCTAGCAGCTTAGGATCCGGGGGGGAGACCCAGTACTTC. Amino acids: CASSLGSGGETQYF.

The genes are TRBV4-1 and TRBJ2-2; 9 bases line up with TRBD2. After removal of 4 bases from V and 6 bases from J, the junction contained 12 bases not matched to a gene. This CDR3 has 17 amino acids. Germline CDR1 MGHRA, CDR2 YSYEKL. The CDR3 loop reads CASSPPWSGGKPGELFF. The CDR3 bases are TGCGCCAGCAGCCCTCCCTGGAGCGGGGGGAAGCCCGGGGAGCTGTTTTTT.

CDR3 DNA sequence: TGTGCCAGCAGCTTAGGCAGGGGCAGTGATCAGCCCCAGCATTTT. Protein product: CASSLGRGSDQPQHF. The gene calls are TRBV11-3 and TRBJ1-5, with D perhaps matching TRBD1 (6 bases). The CDR3 loop spans 15 amino acids. V was shortened by 1 base and J by 5 bases, with 12 bases between the two germline ends. Germline values: CDR1 SGHNT, CDR2 YENEEA.

This chain uses TRBV7-8 with TRBJ2-7; D perhaps matches TRBD2 (6 bases). CDR3 length equals 16 residues. The germline V gene encodes CDR1 SGHVS and CDR2 FQNEAQ. V lost 6 bases and J lost 3, with 21 bases in between. The CDR3 loop is CASSLRVAGNSYEQYF. In DNA, the CDR3 is TGTGCCAGCAGTTTAAGGGTGGCGGGGAATAGCTACGAGCAGTACTTC.

The chain carries TRBV11-3 and TRBJ2-1; possibly TRBD1 for D (7 bases). Trimming shortened V by 1 base and J by 3 bases, and 19 bases separated the two germline ends. Per germline, CDR1 SGHNT and CDR2 YENEEA. This CDR3 has 18 residues. CDR3 residues: CASSLGLAGGRGYNEQFF. For the CDR3, the DNA is TGTGCCAGCAGCTTAGGCCTAGCAGGGGGGCGCGGCTACAATGAGCAGTTCTTC.

This clone was counted once. The V and J genes are TRBV5-1 and TRBJ1-1; TRBD1 might be the D (6 bases). V was cut by 3 bases and J by 1 base, with 16 bases left in between. The CDR3 loop spans 16 amino acids. Per the germline V gene, CDR1 is SGHRS and CDR2 is YFSETQ. In DNA, the CDR3 is TGCGCCAGCAGCTGGGGGCCAGGCGCCTCGAACACTGAAGCTTTCTTT. Amino acid sequence: CASSWGPGASNTEAFF.

The genes are TRBV11-2 and TRBJ2-1; D perhaps matches TRBD1 (6 bases). Germline lookup yields CDR1 SGHAT and CDR2 FQNNGV. The CDR3 has 14 residues. Trimming took off 5 bases at V and 5 bases at J, with 13 bases between the two ends. The CDR3 sequence is CASSPYGGNNEQFF. The CDR3 nucleotides are TGTGCCAGCAGCCCGTATGGGGGCAACAATGAGCAGTTCTTC.

This clone was recorded once. The rearrangement links TRBV5-1 to TRBJ1-1, with a tentative D call TRBD1 (5 bases). The CDR3 runs 13 residues. The V gene's germline CDR1 is SGHRS and CDR2 YFSETQ. V was clipped by 4 bases and J by 1 base, with 8 bases between them. CDR3 in amino acids: CASSLQGNTEAFF. The CDR3 region has the DNA TGCGCCAGCAGCCTCCAGGGGAACACTGAAGCTTTCTTT.

CDR3 nucleotides: TGTGCCAGCAGCCGACTAGCGGGGGGGCCTGGCGGGGAGCTGTTTTTT. This codes for CASSRLAGGPGGELFF. This chain connects TRBV6-6 to TRBJ2-2; 14 bases map to TRBD2. V shed 6 bases, J shed 7 bases, and the junction held 7 bases outside the gene matches. The CDR3 consists of 16 residues. Per germline, CDR1 MNHNY and CDR2 SVGAGI (reference sequence).

This clone has just one count. The rearrangement joins TRBV7-9 to TRBJ1-1; a possible D gene is TRBD1 (5 bases). Germline V gene lookup returns CDR1 SEHNR and CDR2 FQNEAQ (reference sequence). The V end lost 1 base, the J end lost 0 bases, and 18 bases lay between the germline ends. The CDR3 extends over 18 amino acids. The CDR3 nucleotides read TGTGCCAGCAGCTTAGTCTACCTGTATAAGGGGATGAACACTGAAGCTTTCTTT. It encodes CASSLVYLYKGMNTEAFF.

This clone was counted once. This chain uses TRBV19 with TRBJ1-3; no definite D call. The CDR3 has 13 residues. V shed 6 bases and J shed 2 bases, with 8 bases lying between them. Germline loops: CDR1 LNHDA, CDR2 SQIVND (reference sequence). The CDR3 reads CASSVPAGNTIYF. CDR3 DNA: TGTGCCAGTAGCGTCCCGGCTGGAAACACCATATATTTT.

The rearrangement links TRBV3-1 (or the pseudogene TRBV3-2) to TRBJ2-1, with 9 bases identical to TRBD2. V was pared by 3 bases and J by 12 bases, with 9 bases of the junction left unmatched. Germline V gene lookup returns CDR1 LGHDT and CDR2 YNNKEL (reference sequence). There are 14 residues in the CDR3. The CDR3 nucleotides are TGTGCCAGCAGCCACCAAGGACTAGCGAGAACGCAGTTCTTC. Protein sequence: CASSHQGLARTQFF.